This T cell receptor beta chain was identified in a study of identical twins. Study findings and constraints: These conclusions were based on statistical analysis (cross-sectional, not following the same donors). Out-of-frame alpha sequences shared by twins were enriched for low generation probability.

It was template switching that added a universal primer site, and there were unique molecular identifiers on the cDNA. Using its own MiXCR run on the 5' RACE reads, TCRdb lists one record per CDR3 protein. The sample lists 250,000 or so distinct CDR3 sequences, roughly 7.5% seen once, with about 5.6% in the top ten. This CDR3 comprises 13 residues. Per germline, CDR1 SGHDN and CDR2 FVKESK. Between the trimmed V and J ends, which lost 5 bases and 6 bases, there was a span of 14 bases. This clonotype was recorded many times. Its antigen is not known. These data are also associated with another study on yellow fever vaccine responses in identical twins. Per that paper: The authors reported partly convergent, partly personalized vaccine responses in identical twins.

This sequence was found in a woman aged 18-35 years in good health. The genes are TRBV14 and TRBJ2-7; possible D gene TRBD1, 6 bases. The sample consisted of CD8+ T cells sorted from blood. CDR3 sequence (DNA): TGTGCCAGCAGCATACAGGGTTCGAGCGAGCAGTACGTC. Translating it yields CASSIQGSSEQYV.